The 25 T cell receptor beta chains below were found in one sample sequenced in a study of blood T cell repertoires in COVID-19 (dated by TCRdb to 2018 to 2020). Library generation was performed with the immunoSEQ multiplex PCR assay. TCRdb provides this immuneACCESS table in a form limited to in-frame rearrangements. Some clones are lacking; in checked studies, under half of them reflect an unresolved V gene, and why the rest are absent is not known. The sample has 300,000 to 350,000 clones on record, about 90% of them singletons. The ten largest clones capture around 4.6% of the sample. The sequenced sample consisted of PBMCs or T cells enriched from blood (not recorded which). The receptors stem from a man younger than 45 who had recovered from COVID-19.

The rearrangement joins TRBV5-1 to TRBJ2-3; TRBD1 is a possible D gene (7 bases). The CDR3 length is 16 residues. Germline CDR1 SGHRS, CDR2 YFSETQ. Trimming took 0 bases from V and 4 from J, leaving 15 bases between them. In DNA, the CDR3 is TGCGCCAGCAGCTTGGGGCAGGGGGGCAAGGCAGATACGCAGTATTTT. It translates to CASSLGQGGKADTQYF.

This clone showed up just a few times. The chain uses TRBV9 and TRBJ1-3; D might be TRBD1 (5 bases). The germline V and J ends were trimmed by 0 bases and 0 bases, with 13 bases remaining between them. The CDR3 contains 17 residues. The germline gives CDR1 SGDLS, CDR2 YYNGEE. The CDR3 sequence is CASSVGAGPSSGNTIYF. DNA of the CDR3: TGTGCCAGCAGCGTAGGGGCAGGGCCGAGCTCTGGAAACACCATATATTTT.

The chain uses TRBV7-9 and TRBJ2-4, with 10 bases fitting TRBD2. Trimming took 2 bases from V and 0 from J; bases not matched to a gene: 4. Germline CDR1 and CDR2: SEHNR and FQNEAQ (reference sequence). The CDR3 runs 17 residues. CDR3 region: CASSLWTSGLAKNIQYF. CDR3 bases: TGTGCCAGCAGCTTATGGACTAGCGGATTAGCCAAAAACATTCAGTACTTC.

V and J are TRBV9 and TRBJ1-3, with 7 bases identical to TRBD1. This CDR3 has 16 amino acids. Germline-derived CDR1 and CDR2 are SGDLS and YYNGEE. V lost 0 bases to trimming and J lost 0 bases; unmatched junction nucleotides: 3. The CDR3 DNA sequence: TGTGCCAGCAGCGTAGCAGGGGGTCACTCTGGAAACACCATATATTTT. It encodes CASSVAGGHSGNTIYF.

DNA for the CDR3: TGTGCCAGCAGTTTAGGGACAGGGCATCAGCCCCAGCATTTT. Its translation is CASSLGTGHQPQHF. The chain joins TRBV28 to TRBJ1-5; 9 bases fit TRBD1. J lost 5 bases, V lost 2 bases, and 1 base had no gene match. Germline CDR1 and CDR2: MDHEN and SYDVKM. CDR3 size: 14 residues. The full variable domain, with the rest looked up from reference TRBV28 and TRBJ1-5, is DVKVTQSSRYLVKRTGEKVFLECVQDMDHENMFWYRQDPGLGLRLIYFSYDVKMKEKGDIPEGYSVSREKKERFSLILESASTNQTSMYLCASSLGTGHQPQHFGDGTRLSIL.

The chain is built from TRBV7-9 and TRBJ2-5, with 14 bases fitting TRBD2. The CDR3 contains 16 residues. The germline CDR1 and CDR2 sequences are SEHNR and FQNEAQ (reference sequence). V trimming: 3 bases; J trimming: 7 bases; junction bases outside the gene matches: 7. For the CDR3, the DNA is TGTGCCAGCAGCTTTCTGGGACTAGCGGGGGCGGGGACCCAGTACTTC. It translates to CASSFLGLAGAGTQYF.

The J gene is TRBJ1-1, the V gene TRBV7-9, with D unresolved. The CDR3 is 14 amino acids. Germline loops: CDR1 SEHNR, CDR2 FQNEAQ (reference sequence). V was trimmed by 8 bases and J by 2 bases, leaving 15 bases between them. CDR3 nucleotides: TGTGCCAGCCGGGGTCCGGTCAGAAACACTGAAGCTTTCTTT. This encodes CASRGPVRNTEAFF. Looking up the rest from reference TRBV7-9 and TRBJ1-1 gives the full variable domain: DTGVSQNPRHKITKRGQNVTFRCDPISEHNRLYWYRQTLGQGPEFLTYFQNEAQLEKSRLLSDRFSAERPKGSFSTLEIQRTEQGDSAMYLCASRGPVRNTEAFFGQGTRLTVV.

Only one count was recorded for this clone. The sample carries other DNA sequences with the same CDR3. V gene TRBV7-9 combines with J gene TRBJ2-5, with 9 bases that match TRBD1. The CDR3 has 14 residues. Germline V gene data show CDR1 as SEHNR and CDR2 as FQNEAQ (reference sequence). The V segment lost 5 bases and the J segment 5 bases; nucleotides outside the gene matches: 6. The CDR3 spells CASSRGQGGETQYF. Here the CDR3 DNA reads TGTGCCAGCAGCCGGGGACAGGGTGGGGAGACCCAGTACTTC.

The rearrangement joins TRBV5-6 to TRBJ1-2; D call uncertain. The V gene's germline CDR1 is SGHDT and CDR2 YYEEEE. The CDR3 is 14 amino acids. Between the trimmed V and J ends, which lost 1 base and 1 base, there was a span of 8 bases. The CDR3 DNA reads TGTGCCAGCAGCTTGTACTTAGATAACTATGGCTACACCTTC. Its protein product is CASSLYLDNYGYTF.

This chain joins TRBV7-9 and TRBJ2-5; possibly TRBD2 for D (6 bases). This CDR3 is 14 amino acids long. V was cut by 5 bases and J by 0 bases, with 10 bases left in between. Germline V CDR1 and CDR2: SEHNR, FQNEAQ (reference sequence). The CDR3 region has the DNA TGTGCCAGCAGCCCACGGGAGAACCAAGAGACCCAGTACTTC. Residues: CASSPRENQETQYF. The full variable domain, in which reference TRBV7-9 and TRBJ2-5 provide the parts outside the CDR3, is DTGVSQNPRHKITKRGQNVTFRCDPISEHNRLYWYRQTLGQGPEFLTYFQNEAQLEKSRLLSDRFSAERPKGSFSTLEIQRTEQGDSAMYLCASSPRENQETQYFGPGTRLLVL.

The chain couples TRBV5-8 to TRBJ1-6, with 9 bases fitting TRBD1. The CDR3 has 16 amino acids. V shed 0 bases and J 9 bases; nucleotides not matched to a gene: 7. Germline CDR1 and CDR2: SGHTS and YDEGEE. CDR3 DNA sequence: TGTGCCAGCAGCTTGGAGTCCGGGACAGGGTCTTCACCCCTCCACTTT. The encoded protein is CASSLESGTGSSPLHF. The full variable domain, rest sourced from reference TRBV5-8 and TRBJ1-6, is EAGVTQSPTHLIKTRGQQATLRCSPISGHTSVYWYQQALGLGLQFLLWYDEGEERNRGNFPPRFSGRQFPNYSSELNVNALELEDSALYLCASSLESGTGSSPLHFGNGTRLTVT.

This clone was observed a single time. The rearrangement joins TRBV5-1 to TRBJ2-3; the D gene is possibly TRBD1 (5 bases). CDR1 is SGHRS, CDR2 YFSETQ, per germline. The V gene lost 1 base and the J gene lost 6 bases, with 12 bases spanning the gap. CDR3 length: 14 residues. The CDR3 region is CASSLMLGRDTQYF. Here the CDR3 DNA reads TGCGCCAGCAGCTTGATGCTGGGGCGGGATACGCAGTATTTT.

This chain joins TRBV5-6 and TRBJ1-3; D is undetermined. Trimming cost V 4 bases and J 4 bases, with 12 bases left between them. The V gene's germline CDR1 is SGHDT and CDR2 YYEEEE. This CDR3 has 14 residues. The CDR3 loop reads CASSPGPGGNTIYF. In DNA, the CDR3 is TGTGCCAGCAGCCCTGGCCCGGGGGGAAACACCATATATTTT.

The chain has TRBV28 and TRBJ1-4; D is possibly TRBD1 (5 bases). The CDR3 spans 15 residues. The V end lost 5 bases, the J end lost 4 bases, and 14 bases lay between the germline ends. Germline V gives CDR1 MDHEN, CDR2 SYDVKM. The CDR3 DNA reads TGTGCCAGCAGTCCTTCCGCAGGGTTTAATGAAAAACTGTTTTTT. Encoded protein: CASSPSAGFNEKLFF.

The chain uses TRBV19 and TRBJ1-1, with 10 bases that match TRBD1. CDR3 length equals 14 residues. Germline V gene lookup returns CDR1 LNHDA and CDR2 SQIVND (reference sequence). The junction had 7 bases not matched to a gene; V was cut back by 7 bases and J by 5 bases. In nucleotides, the CDR3 is TGTGCCAGTATCAAAGGGGACAGGGGTACTGAAGCTTTCTTT. It translates to CASIKGDRGTEAFF.

V is TRBV5-1 and J is TRBJ2-7; TRBD1 matches 11 bases. In germline, CDR1 is SGHRS, CDR2 YFSETQ. Trimming at V came to 4 bases and at J to 1 base, leaving 4 bases not matched to a gene. The CDR3 extends over 15 amino acids. CDR3 sequence reads: CASSMGQGGSYEQYF. As DNA, the CDR3 is TGCGCCAGCAGCATGGGACAGGGGGGGTCCTACGAGCAGTACTTC. The variable domain in full, completed from reference TRBV5-1 and TRBJ2-7, reads KAGVTQTPRYLIKTRGQQVTLSCSPISGHRSVSWYQQTPGQGLQFLFEYFSETQRNKGNFPGRFSGRQFSNSRSEMNVSTLELGDSALYLCASSMGQGGSYEQYFGPGTRLTVT.

The J gene is TRBJ2-7, the V gene TRBV28; no reliable D call. CDR1 is MDHEN and CDR2 is SYDVKM in the germline V gene. The CDR3 is 12 amino acids. Trimming pared 3 bases from V and 2 bases from J, leaving 5 bases between. The DNA for the CDR3 is TGTGCCAGCAGTTTGACACCCTACGAGCAGTACTTC. It specifies CASSLTPYEQYF.

This CDR3 is CASSQERKNTGELFF. In DNA form, the CDR3 reads TGTGCCAGCAGCCAAGAGCGAAAGAACACCGGGGAGCTGTTTTTT. V is TRBV4-2 and J is TRBJ2-2; D gene ambiguous. CDR1 LGHNA and CDR2 YNFKEQ come from the germline V gene. Trimming left V 0 bases short and J 1 base short, with 6 bases between. The CDR3 spans 15 residues.

The chain carries TRBV7-8 and TRBJ2-5; 12 bases line up with TRBD2. V lost 5 bases and J lost 4; bases outside the gene matches: 8. Germline CDR1 SGHVS, CDR2 FQNEAQ. The CDR3 is 16 amino acids. The CDR3 DNA follows: TGTGCCAGCAGCCCCACTTGGGGACTAGCGGGAGAGACCCAGTACTTC. Translation: CASSPTWGLAGETQYF. Variable domain in full (rest from reference TRBV7-8 and TRBJ2-5): GAGVSQSPRYKVAKRGQDVALRCDPISGHVSLFWYQQALGQGPEFLTYFQNEAQLDKSGLPSDRFFAERPEGSVSTLKIQRTQQEDSAVYLCASSPTWGLAGETQYFGPGTRLLVL.

This chain connects TRBV15 to TRBJ2-7; TRBD1 aligns across 8 bases. The CDR3 runs 14 residues. Germline V gene sequence: CDR1 LNHNV, CDR2 YYDKDF (reference sequence). J lost 1 base, V lost 3 bases, and 2 bases had no gene match. CDR3 sequence: CATSRGDRSYEQYF. CDR3 in DNA: TGTGCCACCAGCAGGGGGGACAGGTCCTACGAGCAGTACTTC.

This clone turned up a few times. V usage is TRBV9 and J usage is TRBJ1-6, with a tentative D call TRBD1 (5 bases). Germline CDR1 reads SGDLS; CDR2 reads YYNGEE. Trimming cost V 4 bases and J 0 bases, with 23 bases left between them. This CDR3 spans 20 amino acids. The CDR3 is CASSPSPGWGLSSYNSPLHF. The CDR3 DNA sequence: TGTGCCAGCAGCCCGTCCCCGGGCTGGGGCCTAAGCTCCTATAATTCACCCCTCCACTTT.

The gene calls are TRBV5-1 and TRBJ2-3, with D maybe TRBD2 (5 bases). V lost 1 base and J lost 3, with 12 bases in between. Germline V gene data show CDR1 as SGHRS and CDR2 as YFSETQ. This CDR3 has 15 residues. CDR3 sequence reads: CASSLHLAMTDTQYF. The DNA for the CDR3 is TGCGCCAGCAGCTTGCACCTAGCTATGACAGATACGCAGTATTTT.

The genes are TRBV7-9 and TRBJ1-6, with TRBD1 identical over 7 bases. The CDR3 totals 17 residues. Per the germline V gene, CDR1 is SEHNR and CDR2 is FQNEAQ (reference sequence). V dropped 3 bases and J dropped 10; count of bases not matched to a gene: 15. The CDR3 spells CASSFNSRQGLGSPLHF. CDR3 DNA sequence: TGTGCCAGCAGCTTTAACTCGAGACAGGGTCTAGGCTCACCCCTCCACTTT.

The chain has TRBV13 and TRBJ2-7, with D perhaps matching TRBD1 (5 bases). Trimming removed 5 bases at V and 2 bases at J, with 16 bases between. Germline loops: CDR1 PRHDT, CDR2 FYEKMQ (reference sequence). The CDR3 totals 15 residues. CDR3 DNA sequence: TGTGCCAGCAGCCTCCCTGGACACCTTACCTACGAGCAGTACTTC. This codes for CASSLPGHLTYEQYF. Supplemented by reference TRBV13 and TRBJ2-7, the full variable domain reads AAGVIQSPRHLIKEKRETATLKCYPIPRHDTVYWYQQGPGQDPQFLISFYEKMQSDKGSIPDRFSAQQFSDYHSELNMSSLELGDSALYFCASSLPGHLTYEQYFGPGTRLTVT.

The rearrangement links TRBV19 to TRBJ2-5; 12 positions match TRBD1. The V and J ends lost 5 bases and 5 bases, in that order; junction bases with no gene match: 6. The CDR3 totals 15 residues. Germline loops: CDR1 LNHDA, CDR2 SQIVND (reference sequence). CDR3 residues: CASSYRDRGLETQYF. Here the CDR3 DNA reads TGTGCCAGTAGTTACCGGGACAGGGGGCTGGAGACCCAGTACTTC.